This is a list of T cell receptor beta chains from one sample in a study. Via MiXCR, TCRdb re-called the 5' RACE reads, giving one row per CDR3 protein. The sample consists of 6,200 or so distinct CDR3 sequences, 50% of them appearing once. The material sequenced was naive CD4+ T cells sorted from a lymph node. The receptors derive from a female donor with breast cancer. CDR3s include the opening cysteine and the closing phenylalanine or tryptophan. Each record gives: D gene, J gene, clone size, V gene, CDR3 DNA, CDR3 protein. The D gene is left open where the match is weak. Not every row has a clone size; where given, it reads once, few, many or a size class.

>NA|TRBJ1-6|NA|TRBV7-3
TGTGCCAGCAGCTTAAACGCCGGGGCTAATTCACCCCTCCACTTT
CASSLNAGANSPLHF
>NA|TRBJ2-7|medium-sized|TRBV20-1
TGCAGTGCCCCAGTGACAGGCAGCTCCTACGAGCAGTACTTC
CSAPVTGSSYEQYF
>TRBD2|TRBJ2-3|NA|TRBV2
TGTGCCAGCAGTGATGATAGGCTAGCGGGAGGACAAGATACGCAGTATTTT
CASSDDRLAGGQDTQYF
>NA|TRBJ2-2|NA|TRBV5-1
TGCGCCAGCAGGTCGACTAGGAACACCGGGGAGCTGTTTTTT
CASRSTRNTGELFF
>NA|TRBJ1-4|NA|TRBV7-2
TGTGCCAGCAGCTTACTGTCCGGGGCTAATGAAAAACTGTTTTTT
CASSLLSGANEKLFF
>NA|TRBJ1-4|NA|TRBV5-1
TGCGCCAGCAGCCGCACCTTCTTCCAGGCAACTAATGAAAAACTGTTTTTT
CASSRTFFQATNEKLFF
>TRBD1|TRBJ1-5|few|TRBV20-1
TGCAGTGCCATGGGACAGGGGGGGCCTTATAGCAATCAGCCCCAGCATTTT
CSAMGQGGPYSNQPQHF
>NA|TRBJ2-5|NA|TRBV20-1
TGCAGTGCTAGTCCGAAAGGGACCCAGTACTTC
CSASPKGTQYF
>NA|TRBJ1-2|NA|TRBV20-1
TGCAGTGCTTGGCAGGTCGCTGTCTATGGCTACACCTTC
CSAWQVAVYGYTF
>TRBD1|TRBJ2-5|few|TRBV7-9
TGTGCCAGCAGATATAGAGCTGGACAGGGGGAAGAGACCCAGTACTTC
CASRYRAGQGEETQYF
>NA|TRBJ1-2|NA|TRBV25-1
TGTGCCAGCAGTGAATCGGTTGACTATGGCTACACCTTC
CASSESVDYGYTF
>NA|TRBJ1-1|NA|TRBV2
TGTGCCAGCAGCGGCGGCCCCGGGGTCACTGAAGCTTTCTTT
CASSGGPGVTEAFF
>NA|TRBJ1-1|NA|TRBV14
TGTGCCAGCAGCCAAGATCTAGCAGAAGCTTTCTTT
CASSQDLAEAFF
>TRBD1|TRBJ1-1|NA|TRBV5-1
TGCGCCAGCAGCCCCAGACAGGGGTTAACTGAAGCTTTCTTT
CASSPRQGLTEAFF
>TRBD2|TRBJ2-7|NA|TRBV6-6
TGTGCCAGCAGTACTCCGACTAGCGGATCCTACGAGCAGTACTTC
CASSTPTSGSYEQYF
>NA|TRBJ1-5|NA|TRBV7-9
TGTGCCAGCAGCTTACGGGTCAATCAGCCCCAGCATTTT
CASSLRVNQPQHF
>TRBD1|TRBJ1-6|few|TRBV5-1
TGCGCCAGCAGCTCATCGACAGGGGTCAATTCACCCCTCCACTTT
CASSSSTGVNSPLHF
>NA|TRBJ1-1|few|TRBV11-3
TGTGCCAGCAGCCAGACAGGAATAAACACTGAAGCTTTCTTT
CASSQTGINTEAFF
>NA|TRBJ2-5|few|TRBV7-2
TGTGCCAGCAGCTTAGGGGCCCGGGGTGAAGAGACCCAGTACTTC
CASSLGARGEETQYF
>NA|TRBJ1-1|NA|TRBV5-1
TGCGCCAGCAGCTTGGCCGGTTCCGGTGGGAACACTGAAGCTTTCTTT
CASSLAGSGGNTEAFF
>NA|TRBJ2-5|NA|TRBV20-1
TGCAGTGCTCTTAACGGGTCCTTTCAAGAGACCCAGTACTTC
CSALNGSFQETQYF
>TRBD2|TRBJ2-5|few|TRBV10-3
TGTGCCATCAGTGAGTCGACGACTAGCGAGACCCAGTACTTC
CAISESTTSETQYF
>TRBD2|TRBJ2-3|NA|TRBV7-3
TGTGCCAGCAGCCGAACTAGCGTTCGTACAGATACGCAGTATTTT
CASSRTSVRTDTQYF
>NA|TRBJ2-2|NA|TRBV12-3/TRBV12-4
TGTGCCAGCAGACCCCAGGGGACCCACGGGGAGCTGTTTTTT
CASRPQGTHGELFF
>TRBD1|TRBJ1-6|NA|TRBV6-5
TGTGCCAGCAGGACCAATACAGGGGTGGGATCACCCCTCCACTTT
CASRTNTGVGSPLHF
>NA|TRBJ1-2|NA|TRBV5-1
TGCGCCAGCAGCTTGGAGTCAGCTAACTATGGCTACACCTTC
CASSLESANYGYTF
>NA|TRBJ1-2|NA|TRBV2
TGTGCCAGCAGTGAACTCAACTATGGCTACACCTTC
CASSELNYGYTF
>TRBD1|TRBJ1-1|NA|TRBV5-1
TGCGCCAGCAGCCTGGGACAGGGTCAGGCTGAAGCTTTCTTT
CASSLGQGQAEAFF
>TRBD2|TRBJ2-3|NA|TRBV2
TGTGCCAGCAGAGCGGGACTAGCGGGTTACACAGATACGCAGTATTTT
CASRAGLAGYTDTQYF
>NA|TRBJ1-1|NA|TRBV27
TGTGCCAGCAGTCCCCTGTTGGGCGCTGAAGCTTTCTTT
CASSPLLGAEAFF
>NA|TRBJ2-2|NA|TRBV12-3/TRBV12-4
TGTGCCAGCAGTTGGGATGTGAACACCGGGGAGCTGTTTTTT
CASSWDVNTGELFF
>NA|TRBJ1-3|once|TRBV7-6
TGTGCCAGCAGCTTAATGGGGATGGGAAGCACCATATATTTT
CASSLMGMGSTIYF
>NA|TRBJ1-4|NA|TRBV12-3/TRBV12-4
TGTGCCAGCAGACCCACTGCAACTAATGAAAAACTGTTTTTT
CASRPTATNEKLFF
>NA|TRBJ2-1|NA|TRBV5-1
TGCGCCAGCAGCTTGCGGGGGCCGGGTTACAATGAGCAGTTCTTC
CASSLRGPGYNEQFF
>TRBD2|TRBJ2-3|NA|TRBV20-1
TGCAGTGCGTTACTAGCGGGAAGAAGCACAGATACGCAGTATTTT
CSALLAGRSTDTQYF
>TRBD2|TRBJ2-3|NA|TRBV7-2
TGTGCCAGCAGCTTAGACCCAGCGGGAGGGAAAGATACGCAGTATTTT
CASSLDPAGGKDTQYF
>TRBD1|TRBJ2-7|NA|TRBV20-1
TGCAGTGCTAACCCCCTTCCGACAGGGGTCTACGAGCAGTACTTC
CSANPLPTGVYEQYF
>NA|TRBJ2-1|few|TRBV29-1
TGCAGCGTTGGGCGCGGGATCGGAGATGAGCAGTTCTTC
CSVGRGIGDEQFF
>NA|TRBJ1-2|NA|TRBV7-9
TGTGCCAGCAGCGGGGACCGGGACGGCAATTCGAACATCTTC
CASSGDRDGNSNIF
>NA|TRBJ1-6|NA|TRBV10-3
TGTGCCATCAGTGGGGGGCCCAATTCACCCCTCCACTTT
CAISGGPNSPLHF
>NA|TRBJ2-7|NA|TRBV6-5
TGTGCCAGCAGCATTAGATTCTTGGGGGCAGGGCTGAACGAGCAGTACTTC
CASSIRFLGAGLNEQYF
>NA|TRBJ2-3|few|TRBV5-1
TGCGCCAGCAGCTTGACGGAAAGCACAGATACGCAGTATTTT
CASSLTESTDTQYF
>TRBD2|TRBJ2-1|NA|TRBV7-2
TGTGCCAGCAGCTCCCGACTAGCGGGAGGGTTCTACAATGAGCAGTTCTTC
CASSSRLAGGFYNEQFF
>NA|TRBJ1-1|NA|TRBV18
TGTGCCAGCTCATCCACAGAGTACACTGAAGCTTTCTTT
CASSSTEYTEAFF
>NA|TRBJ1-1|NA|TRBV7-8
TGTGCCAGCAGCTTAGTTCAAGGGACTGAAGCTTTCTTT
CASSLVQGTEAFF
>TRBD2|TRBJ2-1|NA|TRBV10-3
TGTGCCATCAACCCGGGACTAGCCGGTGAGCAGTTCTTC
CAINPGLAGEQFF
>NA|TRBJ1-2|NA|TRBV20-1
TGCAGTGCTAGAGTGTTGGGGGATGGCTATGGCTACACCTTC
CSARVLGDGYGYTF
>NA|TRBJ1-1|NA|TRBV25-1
TGTGCCAGCAGTGCGGCCACTGAAGCTTTCTTT
CASSAATEAFF
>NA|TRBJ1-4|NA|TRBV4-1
TGCGCCAGCAGCCAGGGCAGCTTGACTGAAAAACTGTTTTTT
CASSQGSLTEKLFF